Below, 23 T cell receptor beta chains from the same sample are listed, as sequenced in a study of blood T cell repertoires in COVID-19. The protocol was immunoSEQ multiplex PCR, while the TCRdb copy is restricted to in-frame clones and leaves out a portion. The table includes about 220,000 clones, 90% detected once. Sequencing used PBMCs or T cells enriched from blood (not recorded which). Receptors originate from a man under 40 who had been exposed to COVID-19.

The V gene is TRBV30, the J gene TRBJ2-1; 8 nucleotides align to TRBD1. The CDR3 is 19 amino acids. V was pared by 0 bases and J by 5 bases, with 18 bases of the junction left unmatched. Germline CDR1 and CDR2: GTSNPN and SVGIG (reference sequence). CDR3 nucleotide sequence: TGTGCCTGGAGTGTGCGGACAGGGACTTTTACAGGGGGGAACAATGAGCAGTTCTTC. Amino acids: CAWSVRTGTFTGGNNEQFF.

The chain employs TRBV4-2 and TRBJ1-6; D unclear. The V end lost 0 bases, the J end lost 4 bases, and 7 bases lay between the germline ends. CDR1 and CDR2 (germline): LGHNA, YNFKEQ. This CDR3 region has 15 residues. The CDR3 is CASSQDSDYNSPLHF. CDR3 bases: TGTGCCAGCAGCCAAGATAGTGATTATAATTCACCCCTCCACTTT.

The rearrangement links TRBV29-1 to TRBJ2-7; 11 nucleotides match TRBD2. The germline CDR1 and CDR2 sequences are SQVTM and ANQGSEA. CDR3 length: 13 residues. Here the CDR3 reads CRPGLAVSYEQYF. In DNA form, the CDR3 reads TGCAGGCCGGGACTAGCGGTTTCCTACGAGCAGTACTTC.

This chain connects TRBV9 to TRBJ1-3, with a weak D call TRBD1 (5 bases). The CDR3 has 14 residues. Germline CDR1 is SGDLS and CDR2 is YYNGEE. Trimming shortened V by 7 bases and J by 4 bases, and 15 bases separated the two germline ends. The CDR3 region has the DNA TGTGCCAGCGGTCGGGGGGGGACCGGAAACACCATATATTTT. Protein product: CASGRGGTGNTIYF.

The chain is built from TRBV5-1 and TRBJ1-6; D perhaps matches TRBD1 (5 bases). The CDR3 consists of 19 residues. CDR1 and CDR2 (germline): SGHRS, YFSETQ. Trimming left V 0 bases short and J 6 bases short, with 22 bases between. CDR3 sequence: CASSLAREDGPRANSPLHF. In DNA, the CDR3 is TGCGCCAGCAGCTTGGCCAGGGAGGACGGGCCCAGGGCTAATTCACCCCTCCACTTT. The full variable domain, its missing parts supplied by reference TRBV5-1 and TRBJ1-6, is KAGVTQTPRYLIKTRGQQVTLSCSPISGHRSVSWYQQTPGQGLQFLFEYFSETQRNKGNFPGRFSGRQFSNSRSEMNVSTLELGDSALYLCASSLAREDGPRANSPLHFGNGTRLTVT.

This clone was observed once. The chain combines TRBV3-1 (or the pseudogene TRBV3-2) with TRBJ1-5; D is undetermined. The V end was cut by 1 base, the J end by 0 bases, with 7 bases between. There are 15 residues in the CDR3. Germline lookup yields CDR1 LGHDT and CDR2 YNNKEL (reference sequence). CDR3: CASSQGGISNQPQHF. CDR3 DNA sequence: TGTGCCAGCAGCCAAGGTGGCATTAGCAATCAGCCCCAGCATTTT.

V gene TRBV6-5 combines with J gene TRBJ1-5; D is uncertain. The CDR3 totals 14 residues. V was cut by 0 bases and J by 3 bases, with 6 bases left in between. Germline CDR1 and CDR2: MNHEY and SVGAGI. The CDR3 DNA sequence: TGTGCCAGCAGTTACTCGAGTACCAATCAGCCCCAGCATTTT. This sequence encodes CASSYSSTNQPQHF.

This chain joins TRBV19 and TRBJ2-6; D is uncertain. The CDR3 runs 15 residues. The germline gives CDR1 LNHDA, CDR2 SQIVND (reference sequence). With 4 bases removed from V and 0 bases from J, the gap between germline ends came to 7 bases. CDR3 protein: CASSTRSSGANVLTF. The CDR3 DNA is TGTGCCAGTAGTACACGGAGCTCTGGGGCCAACGTCCTGACTTTC.

The V gene is TRBV10-2, the J gene TRBJ1-5, with 7 bases aligning to TRBD1. Germline V gene data show CDR1 as WSHSY and CDR2 as SAAADI. This CDR3 contains 15 residues. The ends lost 6 bases at V and 9 bases at J; junction bases unmatched: 14. The CDR3 loop reads CASSRGGEGARPQHF. CDR3 bases: TGCGCCAGCAGCCGGGGTGGTGAGGGGGCAAGGCCCCAGCATTTT.

This sequence joins TRBV11-2 and TRBJ2-1, with TRBD2 matching 7 bases. V lost 3 bases, J lost 9 bases, and 5 bases stayed unmatched. The CDR3 is 13 residues long. Germline-derived CDR1 and CDR2 are SGHAT and FQNNGV. CDR3 bases: TGTGCCAGCAGCTTTACTAGCGACGGTGAGCAGTTCTTC. It is translated as CASSFTSDGEQFF.

The genes are TRBV11-2 and TRBJ1-1; maybe TRBD1 (6 bases). Germline V lookup: CDR1 SGHAT, CDR2 FQNNGV. The CDR3 runs 15 residues. Deletions cut 3 bases from V and 6 bases from J, with 17 bases between. CDR3 sequence: CASSLGAPPFSEAFF. CDR3 in DNA: TGTGCCAGCAGCTTGGGGGCGCCCCCCTTTTCTGAAGCTTTCTTT.

The chain recombines TRBV7-2 with TRBJ1-6, with D possibly TRBD1 on 6 matching bases. V shed 0 bases and J shed 7 bases, with 19 bases lying between them. This CDR3 contains 18 residues. The V gene's germline CDR1 is SGHTA and CDR2 FQGNSA. In DNA, the CDR3 is TGTGCCAGCAGCTTAGCGCCGTATAGGGGTAGGGGGAATTCACCCCTCCACTTT. It yields the protein CASSLAPYRGRGNSPLHF. Drawing the rest from reference TRBV7-2 and TRBJ1-6, the complete variable domain is GAGVSQSPSNKVTEKGKDVELRCDPISGHTALYWYRQSLGQGLEFLIYFQGNSAPDKSGLPSDRFSAERTGGSVSTLTIQRTQQEDSAVYLCASSLAPYRGRGNSPLHFGNGTRLTVT.

The chain uses TRBV27 and TRBJ2-5; TRBD2 agrees at 11 bases. The CDR3 is made up of 15 amino acids. The germline gives CDR1 MNHEY, CDR2 SMNVEV (reference sequence). V lost 8 bases, J lost 1 base, and 6 bases stayed unmatched. CDR3 sequence: CASGRTSGFQETQYF. Here the CDR3 DNA reads TGTGCCAGCGGGCGGACTAGCGGGTTCCAAGAGACCCAGTACTTC.

This clone was seen only a few times. The chain employs TRBV6-5 and TRBJ2-7, with 9 bases matching TRBD1. The CDR3 has 14 amino acids. Trimming took 6 bases from V and 4 from J; bases not matched to a gene: 7. Germline V CDR1 and CDR2: MNHEY, SVGAGI. The CDR3 loop is CASSVTGGGYEQYF. The DNA of the CDR3 is TGTGCCAGCAGCGTCACAGGGGGCGGTTACGAGCAGTACTTC.

The rearrangement links TRBV7-6 to TRBJ1-1, with D perhaps matching TRBD1 (6 bases). Germline loops: CDR1 SGHVS, CDR2 FNYEAQ. CDR3 size: 16 residues. The germline V and J ends were trimmed by 3 bases and 4 bases, with 18 bases remaining between them. Here the CDR3 DNA reads TGTGCCAGCAGCTTTAACAGGGATGGGGGAATCACTGAAGCTTTCTTT. Its translation: CASSFNRDGGITEAFF. Complete variable domain (other parts from reference TRBV7-6 and TRBJ1-1): GAGVSQSPRYKVTKRGQDVALRCDPISGHVSLYWYRQALGQGPEFLTYFNYEAQQDKSGLPNDRFSAERPEGSISTLTIQRTEQRDSAMYRCASSFNRDGGITEAFFGQGTRLTVV.

The CDR3 DNA follows: TGTGCCAGCAGCTTAGTCCTGGGCGGGGTAACGTTGAATGGCTACACCTTC. Residues: CASSLVLGGVTLNGYTF. The chain employs TRBV11-2 and TRBJ1-2; D not resolved. V gave up 1 base and J gave up 6 bases, with 21 bases separating them. CDR1 and CDR2 (germline): SGHAT, FQNNGV. This CDR3 has 17 amino acids.

The chain is built from TRBV9 and TRBJ2-2; tentatively, D is TRBD2 (6 bases). Between the trimmed V and J ends, which lost 0 bases and 3 bases, there was a span of 15 bases. This CDR3 is 17 amino acids long. Germline V gives CDR1 SGDLS, CDR2 YYNGEE. The CDR3 protein is CASSVASGRLYTGELFF. As DNA, the CDR3 is TGTGCCAGCAGCGTAGCGTCAGGGAGGCTATACACCGGGGAGCTGTTTTTT.

J is TRBJ2-1 and V is TRBV5-1; D unclear. CDR1 and CDR2 (germline): SGHRS, YFSETQ. Trimming removed 1 base at V and 7 bases at J, with 9 bases between. The CDR3 sequence is 13 residues long. The CDR3 sequence is CASSLYSLNEQFF. In DNA form, the CDR3 reads TGCGCCAGCAGCTTGTATTCGTTAAATGAGCAGTTCTTC.

The rearrangement links TRBV4-3 to TRBJ1-4; D is undetermined. Trimming cost V 0 bases and J 8 bases, with 13 bases left between them. Germline lookup yields CDR1 LGHNA and CDR2 YSLEER. The CDR3 has 15 amino acids. This CDR3 reads CASSQDSGKGEKLFF. DNA of the CDR3: TGCGCCAGCAGCCAAGATTCGGGGAAGGGAGAAAAACTGTTTTTT.

This chain joins TRBV7-8 and TRBJ2-2; tentative D call: TRBD2 (5 bases). The CDR3 covers 16 residues. Looked up from germline, CDR1 is SGHVS and CDR2 is FQNEAQ. V was cut by 1 base and J by 1 base, with 10 bases left in between. The CDR3 protein is CASSLVEGQNTGELFF. CDR3 in DNA: TGTGCCAGCAGCTTAGTTGAGGGCCAGAACACCGGGGAGCTGTTTTTT. Filled out from reference TRBV7-8 and TRBJ2-2, the complete variable domain reads GAGVSQSPRYKVAKRGQDVALRCDPISGHVSLFWYQQALGQGPEFLTYFQNEAQLDKSGLPSDRFFAERPEGSVSTLKIQRTQQEDSAVYLCASSLVEGQNTGELFFGEGSRLTVL.

The rearrangement uses TRBV4-1 and TRBJ2-7, with 7 nucleotides matching TRBD1. Trimming removed 4 bases from V and 4 bases from J; junction bases left unmatched: 13. The germline V gene encodes CDR1 MGHRA and CDR2 YSYEKL. The CDR3 contains 16 residues. In DNA form, the CDR3 reads TGCGCCAGCAGCCTTCTTGAAGGGACAGACCCGTACGAGCAGTACTTC. This sequence encodes CASSLLEGTDPYEQYF.

The chain employs TRBV5-1 and TRBJ1-2; D is perhaps TRBD1 (5 bases). The CDR3 has 15 amino acids. The germline V gene has CDR1 SGHRS and CDR2 YFSETQ. Trimming stripped 4 bases from V and 3 bases from J, with 16 bases between. The CDR3 region has the DNA TGCGCCAGCAGCCCCGGCATGGGGGGTTACTATGGCTACACCTTC. Encoded protein: CASSPGMGGYYGYTF.

The chain employs TRBV9 and TRBJ1-2; D uncertain. The V and J ends lost 0 bases and 0 bases respectively, with 12 bases between them. This CDR3 is built from 16 residues. The germline V gene has CDR1 SGDLS and CDR2 YYNGEE. Here the CDR3 reads CASSVGRSGSNYGYTF. DNA for the CDR3: TGTGCCAGCAGCGTAGGAAGGTCCGGGTCTAACTATGGCTACACCTTC.